This T cell receptor beta chain was sequenced for a study of CD8+ T cells in alopecia areata. In each case, RNA was isolated and then reverse transcribed into cDNA as the sequencing template. TCRdb keeps only in-frame clones here, not all; method: immunoSEQ multiplex PCR. The sample includes roughly 210,000 clones, 40% to 55% of them seen just once. Treatment indicated: oral pan-JAK inhibitor, 5-10 mg twice daily. Germline CDR1 reads SGHNT; CDR2 reads YYREEE (reference sequence). With 4 bases removed from V and 2 bases from J, the gap between germline ends came to 9 bases. This CDR3 contains 13 residues.

The clonotype was recovered from a human donor with alopecia areata. Source: CD4+ T cells sorted from blood, taken at roughly week 38, from a patient treated with tofacitinib. This chain joins TRBV5-4 and TRBJ1-2; possible D gene TRBD1, 6 bases. CDR3 in amino acids: CASSNDRNYGYTF. DNA for the CDR3: TGTGCCAGCAGCAATGACAGGAACTATGGCTACACCTTC. The variable domain in full, with the rest retrieved from reference TRBV5-4 and TRBJ1-2, is ETGVTQSPTHLIKTRGQQVTLRCSSQSGHNTVSWYQQALGQGPQFIFQYYREEENGRGNFPPRFSGLQFPNYSSELNVNALELDDSALYLCASSNDRNYGYTFGSGTRLTVV.